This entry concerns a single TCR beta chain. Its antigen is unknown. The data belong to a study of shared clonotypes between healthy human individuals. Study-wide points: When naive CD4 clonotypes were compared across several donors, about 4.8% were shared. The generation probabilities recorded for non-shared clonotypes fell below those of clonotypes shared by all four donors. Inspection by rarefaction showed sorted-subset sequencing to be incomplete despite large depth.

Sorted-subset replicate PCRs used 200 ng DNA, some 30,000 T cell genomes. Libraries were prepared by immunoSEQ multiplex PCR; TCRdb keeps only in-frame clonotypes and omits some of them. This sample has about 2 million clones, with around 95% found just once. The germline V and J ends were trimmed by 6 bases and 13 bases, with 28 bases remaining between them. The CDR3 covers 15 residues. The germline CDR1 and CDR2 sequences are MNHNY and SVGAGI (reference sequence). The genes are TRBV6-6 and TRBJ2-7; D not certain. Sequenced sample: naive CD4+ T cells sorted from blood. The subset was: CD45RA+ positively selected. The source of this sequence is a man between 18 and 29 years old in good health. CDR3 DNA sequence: TGTGCCAGCAGCGCCCCTCCCGGGCCACCATCAAATCCCTACTTC. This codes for CASSAPPGPPSNPYF.